The 10 T cell receptor beta chains in this list originate from one sample, sequenced in a study of T-cell reconstitution after alpha-beta-depleted transplantation in children. Unique molecular identifiers were used to barcode this TCRbeta library. One entry per CDR3 protein, called by TCRdb with MiXCR from the PCR reads. Among some 550,000 distinct CDR3 sequences listed, about 18% were seen once. Source: PBMCs from the stem cell graft donor, taken from the stem cell graft. Receptor source: a human donor who donated a stem cell graft to a child with acute lymphoblastic leukemia.

The rearrangement links TRBV27 to TRBJ2-7, with D maybe TRBD2 (6 bases). Trimming took 2 bases from V and 2 from J, leaving 16 bases between them. Germline V gene sequence: CDR1 MNHEY, CDR2 SMNVEV (reference sequence). The CDR3 is made up of 16 amino acids. CDR3 bases: TGTGCCAGCAGTTTAAGGGGCGGGGTGAACGCCTACGAGCAGTACTTC. This translates into CASSLRGGVNAYEQYF.

The table lists this clonotype with a few counts. The chain employs TRBV25-1 and TRBJ2-5, with D tentatively TRBD2 (5 bases). In germline, CDR1 is MGHDK, CDR2 SYGVNS. This CDR3 is 15 amino acids long. The V and J ends lost 3 bases and 2 bases respectively, with 13 bases between them. The DNA for the CDR3 is TGTGCCAGCAGTGACGGGGTCAGTCAACAAGAGACCCAGTACTTC. This gives the protein CASSDGVSQQETQYF.

This clonotype turned up a few times. The chain uses TRBV27 and TRBJ2-3, with 8 positions matching TRBD2. J gave up 3 bases and V 6 bases, and 11 bases lay outside the gene matches. CDR1 MNHEY and CDR2 SMNVEV come from the germline V gene (reference sequence). This CDR3 contains 16 residues. In nucleotides, the CDR3 is TGTGCCAGCAGGGGTGGACTAGCCGTGAGAACAGATACGCAGTATTTT. This translates into CASRGGLAVRTDTQYF.

This clonotype showed up just a few times. The DNA of the CDR3 is TGTGCCAGCAGCCAACGCGGTCCCGATACGCAGTATTTT. It codes for CASSQRGPDTQYF. This chain links TRBV3-1 with TRBJ2-3, with D unclear. Germline CDR1 LGHDT, CDR2 YNNKEL (reference sequence). The CDR3 totals 13 residues. The germline V and J ends were trimmed by 2 bases and 6 bases, with 9 bases remaining between them.

V is TRBV5-1 and J is TRBJ2-3, with 8 bases that match TRBD2. The CDR3 runs 16 residues. The germline V gene has CDR1 SGHRS and CDR2 YFSETQ. J lost 1 base, V lost 0 bases, and 4 bases had no gene match. The CDR3: CASSLDLAGRTDTQYF. The CDR3 coding sequence is TGCGCCAGCAGCTTGGATTTAGCGGGGCGCACAGATACGCAGTATTTT.

The chain has TRBV12-3 or TRBV12-4 and TRBJ1-6; D not resolved. The CDR3 contains 15 residues. The V gene lost 3 bases and the J gene lost 8 bases, with 14 bases spanning the gap. CDR3 residues: CASSLEFSGDSPLHF. The CDR3 nucleotides read TGTGCCAGCAGTTTGGAGTTTTCCGGGGATTCACCCCTCCACTTT.

This clonotype was seen a few times. J is TRBJ1-1 and V is TRBV27, with TRBD1 as a possible D gene (5 bases). The CDR3 extends over 14 amino acids. Germline CDR1 reads MNHEY; CDR2 reads SMNVEV (reference sequence). V lost 5 bases to trimming and J lost 1 base, with 11 bases between them. Here the CDR3 DNA reads TGTGCCAGCAGTCCGGGACTGAGGAACACTGAAGCTTTCTTT. This translates into CASSPGLRNTEAFF.

There are a few counts of this clonotype. This chain joins TRBV12-3 or TRBV12-4 and TRBJ2-5, with D possibly matching TRBD2 (6 bases). CDR3 size: 11 residues. V lost 8 bases and J 9 bases, leaving 13 bases between the germline ends. The CDR3 loop is CASRAGSAQYF. The CDR3 DNA follows: TGTGCCAGCCGTGCGGGGAGTGCCCAGTACTTC.

The chain links TRBV5-1 to TRBJ2-6; D is unclear. Trimming left V 0 bases short and J 0 bases short, with 7 bases between. Per the germline V gene, CDR1 is SGHRS and CDR2 is YFSETQ. This CDR3 has 16 residues. The CDR3 reads CASSLGSGSGANVLTF. The DNA of the CDR3 is TGCGCCAGCAGCTTGGGATCGGGCTCTGGGGCCAACGTCCTGACTTTC. The whole variable domain, remainder taken from reference TRBV5-1 and TRBJ2-6, is KAGVTQTPRYLIKTRGQQVTLSCSPISGHRSVSWYQQTPGQGLQFLFEYFSETQRNKGNFPGRFSGRQFSNSRSEMNVSTLELGDSALYLCASSLGSGSGANVLTFGAGSRLTVL.

This clonotype was counted only a few times. The chain couples TRBV29-1 to TRBJ2-7, with D perhaps matching TRBD2 (6 bases). The V end lost 5 bases, the J end lost 0 bases, and 14 bases lay between the germline ends. This CDR3 comprises 14 residues. Germline V CDR1 and CDR2: SQVTM, ANQGSEA. CDR3 residues: CSVSGRGSSYEQYF. In nucleotides, the CDR3 is TGCAGCGTTTCCGGACGGGGGAGCTCCTACGAGCAGTACTTC.